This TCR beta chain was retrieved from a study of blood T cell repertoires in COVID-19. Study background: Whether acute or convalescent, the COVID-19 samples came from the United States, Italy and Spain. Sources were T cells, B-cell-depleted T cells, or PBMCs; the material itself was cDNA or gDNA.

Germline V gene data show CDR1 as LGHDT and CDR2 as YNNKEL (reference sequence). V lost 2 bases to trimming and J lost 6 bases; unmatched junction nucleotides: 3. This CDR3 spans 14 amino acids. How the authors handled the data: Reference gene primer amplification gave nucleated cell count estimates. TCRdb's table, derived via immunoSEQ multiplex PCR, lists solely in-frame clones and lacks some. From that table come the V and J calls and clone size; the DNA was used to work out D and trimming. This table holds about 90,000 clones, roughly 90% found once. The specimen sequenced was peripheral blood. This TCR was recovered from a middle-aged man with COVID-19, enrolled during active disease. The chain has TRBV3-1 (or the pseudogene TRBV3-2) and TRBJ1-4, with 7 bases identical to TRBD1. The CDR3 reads CASSQRGTDEKLFF. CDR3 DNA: TGTGCCAGCAGCCAACGGGGGACAGATGAAAAACTGTTTTTT.